The TCR beta chain under discussion was sequenced for a study of cytomegalovirus exposure and HLA in healthy donors (dated 2017 in TCRdb). As for the study more broadly: According to a later analysis, one platform produced both the approximately 110 validation repertoires and the roughly 660 repertoires of the first cohort. A separate validation cohort of over 95 different subjects was used in addition to the roughly 670-subject first cohort. The study aimed to test whether signatures of past pathogen exposure could be identified by cataloging public T cell receptors. To predict cytomegalovirus infection status, the study combined high-throughput TCR immunosequencing, statistical association of individual TCRs with disease status, and machine learning.

Of note for this clone: Its antigen is not yet known. Base qualities were left out, and no much larger clone turns up one base away.

The donors were included in the validation cohort of approximately 120 subjects, a group kept apart from the approximately 670-subject first cohort. The trim is 0 bases for V and 3 bases for J, with a gap of 12 bases between the germline ends. Taken from cysteine to phenylalanine, the CDR3 has 16 residues. Of the read, only the CDR3 DNA is kept; its 48 bases are in frame from base 1. According to the germline V gene (reference sequence), CDR1 reads GTSNPN and CDR2 reads SVGIG. Findings and caveats that apply to the study as a whole: A few of the identified cytomegalovirus-associated TCR beta chains were confirmed in vitro to be specific for cytomegalovirus antigens. In the study, about 150 TCR beta chains were listed as associated with cytomegalovirus. The authors suggested that the approach could potentially be generalized to other disease states and immunological phenotypes. A later analysis had no HLA typing for the validation cohort, so co-occurrence there was scored across all 110 or so repertoires. In a later analysis, TCRs clustered in the first cohort were found to also tend to co-occur in the 130 or so validation repertoires, with over 90% of cluster scores above 0. In both the original and validation cohorts, the classifier was reported to diagnose cytomegalovirus status with high specificity and sensitivity. Across donors, most TCR sequences were observed very rarely, whereas some public TCRs were present in many individuals.

Libraries were built with the immunoSEQ multiplex PCR assay. In the authors' own workflow: A statistical classification framework was built for diagnosing cytomegalovirus status from the catalog of TCR beta chain sequences. The source is immuneACCESS, and TCRdb retained only in-frame sequences with V and J called. Part of the clones is not carried over; for the studies checked, unresolved V genes explain less than half of this, and the remainder is unexplained. Clone size and the V and J calls come from that table; the DNA yielded D and trimming. The sample includes 200,000 to 300,000 clones, with 80% to 90% observed a single time. Together, the top ten hold 2% to 3% of the sample.

The sequencing input was PBMCs. This TCR was recovered from a man between 18 and 35 years old in good health and CMV-seronegative. The receptor chain draws on TRBV30 and TRBJ1-6; the D segment cannot be called with confidence. The DNA sequence follows: TGTGCCTGGAGTGTACGCCCCCACAACTATAATTCACCCCTCCACTTT. Translated, it reads CAWSVRPHNYNSPLHF. Full variable domain (CDR3 extended with the reference TRBV30 and TRBJ1-6 proteins): SQTIHQWPATLVQPVGSPLSLECTVEGTSNPNLYWYRQAAGRGLQLLFYSVGIGQISSEVPQNLSASRPQDRQFILSSKKLLLSDSGFYLCAWSVRPHNYNSPLHFGNGTRLTVT.